This TCR beta chain was recovered during a study of T cells in Graves' hyperthyroidism and ophthalmopathy. Looking at the study overall: Initial diagnosis, before any treatment, was when peripheral blood was collected.

V lost 3 bases and J 0 bases, leaving 19 bases between the germline ends. This CDR3 is built from 18 residues. CDR1 and CDR2 from the germline V gene are LGHDT and YNNKEL (reference sequence). The study's findings and limits: Most clonotypes expanded in the thyroid (above 0.001) were also present in blood.

TCR beta CDR3 region amplification was performed from RNA transcripts. TCR CDR3 underwent first-round RT-PCR with the HTBI primer set. TCRdb fed the multiplex PCR reads into MiXCR, producing one record per CDR3 protein. The table lists 300,000 to 450,000 distinct CDR3 sequences, about 15% of them singletons. From approximately 9.1 ml of fresh peripheral blood, PBMCs were isolated. This clonotype was found many times. What it recognizes is unknown. The specimen was blood. The chain employs TRBV3-1 and TRBJ2-3; D perhaps matches TRBD1 (7 bases). The origin of this receptor is a woman aged 25 to 39 with Graves' ophthalmopathy. CDR3 sequence (DNA): TGTGCCAGCAGCCATTCGAACTTGGAGGGGGCGAGCACAGATACGCAGTATTTT. Amino acid sequence: CASSHSNLEGASTDTQYF.